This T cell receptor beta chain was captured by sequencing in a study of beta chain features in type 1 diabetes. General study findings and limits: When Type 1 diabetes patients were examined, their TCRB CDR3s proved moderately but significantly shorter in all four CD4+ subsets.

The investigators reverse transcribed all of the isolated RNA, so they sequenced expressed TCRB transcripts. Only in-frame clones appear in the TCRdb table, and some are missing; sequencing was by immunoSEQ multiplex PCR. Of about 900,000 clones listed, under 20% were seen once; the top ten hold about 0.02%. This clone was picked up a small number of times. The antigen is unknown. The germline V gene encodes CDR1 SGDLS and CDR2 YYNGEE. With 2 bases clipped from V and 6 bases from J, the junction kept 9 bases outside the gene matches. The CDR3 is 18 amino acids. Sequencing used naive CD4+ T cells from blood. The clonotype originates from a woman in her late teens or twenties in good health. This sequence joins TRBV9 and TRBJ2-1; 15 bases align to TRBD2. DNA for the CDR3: TGTGCCAGCAGCGTCCTCGGACTAGCGGGAGGGCCTATCAATGAGCAGTTCTTC. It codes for CASSVLGLAGGPINEQFF.